The rows below give T cell receptor beta chains drawn from one sample of a study of identical twins. TCRdb processed the 5' RACE reads anew with MiXCR; each CDR3 protein has one entry. The sample holds roughly 540,000 distinct CDR3 sequences, roughly a fifth seen once. These data were likewise used in another study, on T cells expressing NK-cell markers.

Material for sequencing was CD4+ T cells sorted from blood. These TCRs come from a woman younger than 35 in good health. The CDR3 runs from the conserved cysteine through the conserved F or W. For some rows the clone size is stated as once, few or many, or as a class when expanded; others skip it.

v_gene,abundance,CDR3aa
TRBV20-1,few,CSASTRGVGETQYF
TRBV20-1,NA,CSARAKASGVYNEQFF
TRBV5-1,many,CASSSTHPGPRAGETQYF
TRBV20-1,NA,CSAITHSADTQYF
TRBV12-3/TRBV12-4,few,CASSFIPPTRNEQYF
TRBV4-3,NA,CASSQVDTYGHEQYF
TRBV20-1,NA,CSASSGADYEQYF
TRBV20-1,NA,CSATSGASRSYNEQFF
TRBV12-3/TRBV12-4,NA,CASNLQETYGYTF
TRBV7-3,NA,CASSPGTPDTEAFF
TRBV20-1,NA,CSAQVNNQPQHF
TRBV10-3,few,CAISNLAGATDTQYF
TRBV24-1,many,CAAQSPGSEQFF
TRBV20-1,NA,CSASTTGPNSPLHF
TRBV6-1,few,CASTLGGNYNEQFF
TRBV10-1,NA,CASSEAGSNEQFF
TRBV10-3,few,CAISVNTRNTEAFF
TRBV3-1,NA,CASSRNIPGHPNTEAFF
TRBV20-1,NA,CSGGGAWYEQFF
TRBV6-5,many,CASSYGGRPYTEAFF
TRBV5-1,NA,CASSLRGSGTDTQYF
TRBV20-1,NA,CSAKGRINTEAFF
TRBV5-6,few,CASSRTSGVSEQYF
TRBV6-1,few,CASSDKGQGTYEQYF
TRBV6-1,few,CASRPGTGNTGELFF
TRBV7-6,few,CASSLAEAMDTQYF
TRBV11-3,NA,CASSPKGLWGDTQYF
TRBV5-1,many,CASSQRPSTGKAFF
TRBV5-1,NA,CASSSGDSYQETQYF
TRBV20-1,NA,CSASPGTGVGETQYF
TRBV2,few,CASSDDRGRTQYF
TRBV5-1,NA,CASSLAGGLFYEQYF
TRBV5-1,NA,CASSLRTGDGYEQFF
TRBV30,few,CAWIPYGNTEAFF
TRBV7-2,NA,CASRRQAKEPETQYF
TRBV7-2,few,CASSNTFFYEQYF
TRBV6-1,few,CASSEAVKGQFF
TRBV27,few,CASSPQRDSYNEQFF
TRBV2,NA,CASSERTSGQETQYF
TRBV18,few,CASSPRVTDTGELFF
TRBV5-1,NA,CASSWGGGTSWIYEQYF
TRBV7-2,few,CASSLQLDADTQYF
TRBV30,NA,CAWSRQVAYEQYF
TRBV6-2/TRBV6-3,few,CASRRTSGRVYEQYF
TRBV6-1,NA,CASSKKLGGLNTEAFF
TRBV3-1,NA,CASSGRSTNYGYTF
TRBV5-5,few,CASSLQVRRDTEAFF
TRBV12-3/TRBV12-4,few,CASRDRHSTGGYTF
TRBV12-3/TRBV12-4,few,CASSFWTGGNEQFF
TRBV20-1,few,CSAIGFGQPTLSTDTQYF
TRBV27,few,CASSLIGGDTQYF
TRBV20-1,NA,CSLRGQGGETQYF
TRBV27,NA,CASSDGGEQFF
TRBV5-1,few,CASKGRAEAFF
TRBV20-1,NA,CSASRGQDITDTQYF
TRBV7-6,few,CASSLGGVSRGETQYF
TRBV12-3/TRBV12-4,few,CASSSGQGSGETQYF
TRBV10-3,once,CAISDGQGVWEQYF
TRBV7-2,NA,CASSLDGARYEQYF
TRBV5-6,few,CASSLFDNEQFF